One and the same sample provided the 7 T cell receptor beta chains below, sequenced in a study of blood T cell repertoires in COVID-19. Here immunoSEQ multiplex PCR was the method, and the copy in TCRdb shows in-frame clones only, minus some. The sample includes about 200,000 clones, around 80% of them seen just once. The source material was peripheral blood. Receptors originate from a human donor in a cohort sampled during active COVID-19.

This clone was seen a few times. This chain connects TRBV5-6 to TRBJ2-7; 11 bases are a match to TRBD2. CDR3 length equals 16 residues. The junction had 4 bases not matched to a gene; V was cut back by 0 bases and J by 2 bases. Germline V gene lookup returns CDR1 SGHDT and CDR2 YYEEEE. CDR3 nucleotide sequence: TGTGCCAGCAGCTTGGCTAGCGGGAGGAACCCCTACGAGCAGTACTTC. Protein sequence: CASSLASGRNPYEQYF.

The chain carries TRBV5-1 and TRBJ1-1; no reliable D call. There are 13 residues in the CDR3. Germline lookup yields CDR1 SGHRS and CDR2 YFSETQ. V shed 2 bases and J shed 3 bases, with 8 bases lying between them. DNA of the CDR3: TGCGCCAGCAGCTTCGAGTACGACACTGAAGCTTTCTTT. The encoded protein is CASSFEYDTEAFF.

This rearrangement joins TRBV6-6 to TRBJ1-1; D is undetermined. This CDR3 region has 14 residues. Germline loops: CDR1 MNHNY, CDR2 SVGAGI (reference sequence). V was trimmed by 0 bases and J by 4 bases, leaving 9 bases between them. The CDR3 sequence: CASSYSMIGTEAFF. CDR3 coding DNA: TGTGCCAGCAGTTACTCGATGATCGGCACTGAAGCTTTCTTT.

CDR3 amino acids: CASRLAGGSRTDTQYF. The CDR3 DNA reads as TGCGCCAGCAGGCTAGCGGGAGGGTCTCGCACAGATACGCAGTATTTT. The V call is TRBV5-1, the J call TRBJ2-3; the match to TRBD2 covers 12 bases. This CDR3 has 16 amino acids. Trimming at V came to 5 bases and at J to 1 base, leaving 5 bases not matched to a gene. Germline loops: CDR1 SGHRS, CDR2 YFSETQ.

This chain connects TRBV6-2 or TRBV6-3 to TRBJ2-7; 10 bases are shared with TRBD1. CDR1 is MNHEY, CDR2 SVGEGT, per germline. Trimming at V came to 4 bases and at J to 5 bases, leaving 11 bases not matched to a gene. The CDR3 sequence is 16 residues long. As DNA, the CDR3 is TGTGCCAGCAGTTCCAGGAGACAGGGGGCTCGGAACGAGCAGTACTTC. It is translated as CASSSRRQGARNEQYF.

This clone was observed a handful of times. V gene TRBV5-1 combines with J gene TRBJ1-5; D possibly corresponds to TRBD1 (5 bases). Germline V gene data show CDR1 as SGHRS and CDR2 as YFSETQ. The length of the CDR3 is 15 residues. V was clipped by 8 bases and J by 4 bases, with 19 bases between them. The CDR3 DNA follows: TGCGCCAGAGGGAGGCCCAGGGCAAGGAATCAGCCCCAGCATTTT. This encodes CARGRPRARNQPQHF.

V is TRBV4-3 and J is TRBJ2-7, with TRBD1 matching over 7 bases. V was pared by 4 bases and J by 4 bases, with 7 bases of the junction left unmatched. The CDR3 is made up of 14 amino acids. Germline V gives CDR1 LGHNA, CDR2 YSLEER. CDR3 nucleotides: TGCGCCAGCAGCCGACGACAGGGCCAGTACGAGCAGTACTTC. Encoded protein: CASSRRQGQYEQYF.